This T cell receptor beta chain was found in a study of response to subunit inactivated influenza vaccine. There are a few counts of this clonotype. TCRdb re-called the RT-PCR reads through MiXCR, storing one row per CDR3 protein. The sample holds 550,000 to 600,000 distinct CDR3 sequences, over 9.5% seen once. Germline V lookup: CDR1 SGHTA, CDR2 FQGNSA. This CDR3 comprises 15 residues. After removal of 3 bases from V and 6 bases from J, the junction contained 6 bases not matched to a gene. This TCR was recovered from a man between 50 and 59 years old who received an inactivated influenza vaccine. The sequencing used PBMCs from blood, collected on the day of vaccination. The V and J genes are TRBV7-2 and TRBJ2-1; 9 positions match TRBD2. CDR3 region: CASSFFLAGPNEQFF. The DNA of the CDR3 is TGTGCCAGCAGCTTCTTCCTAGCGGGGCCCAATGAGCAGTTCTTC.